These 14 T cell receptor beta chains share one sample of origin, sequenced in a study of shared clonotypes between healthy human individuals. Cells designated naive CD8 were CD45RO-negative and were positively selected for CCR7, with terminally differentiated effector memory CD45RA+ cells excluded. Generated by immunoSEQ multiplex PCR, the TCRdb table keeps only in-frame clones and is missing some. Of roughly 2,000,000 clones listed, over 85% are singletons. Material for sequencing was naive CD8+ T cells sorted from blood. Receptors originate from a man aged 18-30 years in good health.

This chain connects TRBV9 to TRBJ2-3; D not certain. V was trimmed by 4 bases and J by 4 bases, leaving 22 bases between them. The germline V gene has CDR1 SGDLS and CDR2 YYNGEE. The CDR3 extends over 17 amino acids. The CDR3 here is CASSPPRSGVSADTQYF. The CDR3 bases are TGTGCCAGCAGCCCACCCCGTAGTGGCGTGAGTGCAGATACGCAGTATTTT.

CDR3 loop: CASSLMDNKNIQYF. The CDR3 DNA reads TGCGCCAGCAGCTTGATGGACAATAAAAACATTCAGTACTTC. The V and J genes are TRBV5-1 and TRBJ2-4; D perhaps matches TRBD1 (5 bases). The V end was cut by 1 base, the J end by 4 bases, with 9 bases between. Germline loops: CDR1 SGHRS, CDR2 YFSETQ. The CDR3 is made up of 14 amino acids.

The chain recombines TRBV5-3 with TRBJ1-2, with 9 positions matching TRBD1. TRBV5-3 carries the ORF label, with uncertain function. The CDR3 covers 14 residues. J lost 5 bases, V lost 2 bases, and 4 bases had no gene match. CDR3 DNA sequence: TGTGCCAGAAGCTTCTGGGACAGGGATTATGGCTACACCTTC. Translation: CARSFWDRDYGYTF.

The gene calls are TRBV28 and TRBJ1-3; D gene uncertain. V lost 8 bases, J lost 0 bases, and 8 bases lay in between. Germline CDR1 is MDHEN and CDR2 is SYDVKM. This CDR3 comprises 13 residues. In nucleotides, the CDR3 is TGTGCCAGCGGACCGAACTCTGGAAACACCATATATTTT. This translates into CASGPNSGNTIYF.

CDR3 DNA: TGCGCCAGCAGCCACCCCCGGACTAGCGGATCGAACAATGAGCAGTTCTTC. Amino acids: CASSHPRTSGSNNEQFF. The V call is TRBV4-1, the J call TRBJ2-1; 10 bases line up with TRBD2. Looked up from germline, CDR1 is MGHRA and CDR2 is YSYEKL. After removal of 3 bases from V and 5 bases from J, the junction contained 10 bases not matched to a gene. The CDR3 consists of 17 residues.

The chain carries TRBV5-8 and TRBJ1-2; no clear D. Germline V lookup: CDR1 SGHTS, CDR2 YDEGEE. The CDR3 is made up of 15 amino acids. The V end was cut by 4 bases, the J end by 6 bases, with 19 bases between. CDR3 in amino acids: CASSPRRRDGDGYTF. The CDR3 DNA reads TGTGCCAGCAGCCCAAGACGAAGGGATGGGGATGGCTACACCTTC.

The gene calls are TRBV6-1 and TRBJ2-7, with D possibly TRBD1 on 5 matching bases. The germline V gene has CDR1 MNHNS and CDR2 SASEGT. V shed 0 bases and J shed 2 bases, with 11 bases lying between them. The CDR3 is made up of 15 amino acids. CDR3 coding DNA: TGTGCCAGCAGTGAAGCGCAGGGCCACCCCTACGAGCAGTACTTC. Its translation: CASSEAQGHPYEQYF.

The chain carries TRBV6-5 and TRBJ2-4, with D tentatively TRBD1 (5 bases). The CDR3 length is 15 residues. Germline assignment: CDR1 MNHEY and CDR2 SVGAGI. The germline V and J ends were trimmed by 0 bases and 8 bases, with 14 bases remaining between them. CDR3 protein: CASSYSTQGYDIQYF. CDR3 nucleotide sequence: TGTGCCAGCAGTTACTCGACCCAGGGTTACGACATTCAGTACTTC.

CDR3: CASSVSWTEVDQPQHF. The CDR3 bases are TGTGCCAGCAGTGTTTCATGGACTGAAGTTGATCAGCCCCAGCATTTT. The V call is TRBV2, the J call TRBJ1-5, with no clear D. The CDR3 is made up of 16 amino acids. Germline CDR1 and CDR2: SNHLY and FYNNEI. Trimming took off 4 bases at V and 5 bases at J, with 18 bases between the two ends.

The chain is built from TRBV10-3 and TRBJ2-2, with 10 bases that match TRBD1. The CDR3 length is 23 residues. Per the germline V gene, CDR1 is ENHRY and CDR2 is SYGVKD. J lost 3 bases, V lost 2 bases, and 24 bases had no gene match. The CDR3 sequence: CAISEPTWEGTGVSGIHTGELFF. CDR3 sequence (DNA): TGTGCCATCAGTGAGCCGACCTGGGAAGGGACAGGGGTTAGCGGGATCCACACCGGGGAGCTGTTTTTT.

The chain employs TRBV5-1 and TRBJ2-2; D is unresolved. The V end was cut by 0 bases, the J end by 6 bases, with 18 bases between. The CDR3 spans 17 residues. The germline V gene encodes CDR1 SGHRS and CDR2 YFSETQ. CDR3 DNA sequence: TGCGCCAGCAGCTTGGATATTGGGGTGATGATCGCCGGGGAGCTGTTTTTT. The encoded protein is CASSLDIGVMIAGELFF.

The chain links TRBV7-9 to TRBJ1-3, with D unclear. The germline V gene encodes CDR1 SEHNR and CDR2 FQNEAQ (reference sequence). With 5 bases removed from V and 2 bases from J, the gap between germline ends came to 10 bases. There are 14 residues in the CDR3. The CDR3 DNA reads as TGTGCCAGCAGCCCCGGCCTGACTGGAAACACCATATATTTT. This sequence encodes CASSPGLTGNTIYF.

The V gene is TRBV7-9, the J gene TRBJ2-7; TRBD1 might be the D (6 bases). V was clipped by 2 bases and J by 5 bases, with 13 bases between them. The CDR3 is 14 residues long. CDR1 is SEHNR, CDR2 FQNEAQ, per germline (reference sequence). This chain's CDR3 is CASSLISGANEQYF. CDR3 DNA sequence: TGTGCCAGCAGCTTAATTTCAGGGGCGAACGAGCAGTACTTC.

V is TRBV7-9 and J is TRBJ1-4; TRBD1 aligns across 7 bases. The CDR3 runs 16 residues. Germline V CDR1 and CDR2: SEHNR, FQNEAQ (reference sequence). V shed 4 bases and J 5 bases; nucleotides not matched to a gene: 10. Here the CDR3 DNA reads TGTGCCAGCAGCTCGGACGAGGGGGCGCCAAATGAAAAACTGTTTTTT. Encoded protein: CASSSDEGAPNEKLFF.